The 25 T cell receptor beta chains below come from one sample, sequenced in a study of shared clonotypes between healthy human individuals. Cells designated naive CD8 were CD45RO-negative and were positively selected for CCR7, with terminally differentiated effector memory CD45RA+ cells excluded. The data were produced by immunoSEQ multiplex PCR, yet TCRdb's version contains in-frame clones alone and is incomplete. The sample shows hundreds of thousands of clones, 95% to 97% of them seen only once. Input material: naive CD8+ T cells sorted from blood. These receptors were collected from a woman in her thirties in good health.

The chain joins TRBV30 to TRBJ1-1; D may be TRBD1 (5 bases). Deletions cut 2 bases from V and 5 bases from J, with 15 bases between. Looked up from germline, CDR1 is GTSNPN and CDR2 is SVGIG (reference sequence). The CDR3 is 14 amino acids. The CDR3 here is CAWSRPRDGTEAFF. Here the CDR3 DNA reads TGTGCCTGGAGTCGTCCCAGGGATGGAACTGAAGCTTTCTTT.

The rearrangement joins TRBV2 to TRBJ1-1; D gene uncertain. CDR1 SNHLY and CDR2 FYNNEI come from the germline V gene. The CDR3 loop spans 16 amino acids. The ends were cut back, 2 bases at V and 1 base at J, with 14 bases in the middle. For the CDR3, the DNA is TGTGCCAGCAGTGAACCGGACGCCGCCCCGAACACTGAAGCTTTCTTT. Translation gives CASSEPDAAPNTEAFF.

This clone showed up just once. The chain has TRBV7-9 and TRBJ1-2; D gene unclear. Trimming removed 1 base from V and 5 bases from J, with 8 bases in between. The CDR3 spans 13 residues. CDR1 and CDR2 from the germline V gene are SEHNR and FQNEAQ (reference sequence). The CDR3 region has the DNA TGTGCCAGCAGCTTAGAACGGCTGTATGGCTACACCTTC. Protein sequence: CASSLERLYGYTF. Complete variable domain (other parts from reference TRBV7-9 and TRBJ1-2): DTGVSQNPRHKITKRGQNVTFRCDPISEHNRLYWYRQTLGQGPEFLTYFQNEAQLEKSRLLSDRFSAERPKGSFSTLEIQRTEQGDSAMYLCASSLERLYGYTFGSGTRLTVV.

The chain links TRBV6-6 to TRBJ2-7; possibly TRBD2 for D (6 bases). Germline V CDR1 and CDR2: MNHNY, SVGAGI (reference sequence). Trimming pared 4 bases from V and 4 bases from J, leaving 17 bases between. This CDR3 contains 15 residues. Here the CDR3 reads CASSSSKQGRYEQYF. CDR3 in DNA: TGTGCCAGCAGTTCGTCCAAGCAAGGGAGGTACGAGCAGTACTTC.

The genes are TRBV7-9 and TRBJ2-7, with D perhaps matching TRBD2 (5 bases). The CDR3 runs to 15 residues. Looked up from germline, CDR1 is SEHNR and CDR2 is FQNEAQ (reference sequence). V gave up 1 base and J gave up 3 bases, with 13 bases separating them. CDR3 sequence (DNA): TGTGCCAGCAGCTTAGAGGGAGCAGGTCGCTACGAGCAGTACTTC. Protein product: CASSLEGAGRYEQYF.

This sequence joins TRBV5-4 and TRBJ1-2; D is unresolved. Deletions cut 5 bases from V and 3 bases from J, with 11 bases between. CDR1 and CDR2 (germline): SGHNT, YYREEE (reference sequence). The CDR3 extends over 13 amino acids. The CDR3: CASRTQPDYGYTF. The CDR3 bases are TGTGCCAGCAGAACGCAGCCTGACTATGGCTACACCTTC. The entire variable domain, with the rest obtained from reference TRBV5-4 and TRBJ1-2, is as follows: ETGVTQSPTHLIKTRGQQVTLRCSSQSGHNTVSWYQQALGQGPQFIFQYYREEENGRGNFPPRFSGLQFPNYSSELNVNALELDDSALYLCASRTQPDYGYTFGSGTRLTVV.

The chain couples TRBV28 to TRBJ2-7; TRBD1 or TRBD2 may be the D gene (5 bases each). V lost 6 bases and J lost 2, with 14 bases in between. The V gene's germline CDR1 is MDHEN and CDR2 SYDVKM. This CDR3 is built from 14 residues. This CDR3 is CASRSGRIPYEQYF. The CDR3 DNA reads TGTGCCAGCAGGTCGGGACGTATTCCCTACGAGCAGTACTTC.

The CDR3 sequence: CATSRVDLTGGYGYTF. The CDR3 coding sequence is TGTGCCACCAGCAGAGTGGATTTGACAGGGGGCTATGGCTACACCTTC. V and J are TRBV15 and TRBJ1-2; 9 bases align to TRBD1. The CDR3 is made up of 16 amino acids. V lost 1 base, J lost 4 bases, and 7 bases stayed unmatched. The germline V gene has CDR1 LNHNV and CDR2 YYDKDF (reference sequence).

V usage is TRBV9 and J usage is TRBJ2-1; D might be TRBD2 (6 bases). Trimming left V 4 bases short and J 11 bases short, with 16 bases between. The CDR3 has 13 residues. Germline V gene data show CDR1 as SGDLS and CDR2 as YYNGEE. Here the CDR3 DNA reads TGTGCCAGCAGCCCCGGGGGTCCCGGGAAGCAGTTCTTC. Its translation is CASSPGGPGKQFF.

V gene TRBV13 combines with J gene TRBJ2-7; 7 nucleotides agree with TRBD2. V trimming: 5 bases; J trimming: 3 bases; junction bases outside the gene matches: 4. This CDR3 is 13 amino acids long. Germline assignment: CDR1 PRHDT and CDR2 FYEKMQ (reference sequence). In DNA form, the CDR3 reads TGTGCCAGCAGCCAAGCGGGGATCTACGAGCAGTACTTC. This translates into CASSQAGIYEQYF.

The chain uses TRBV11-2 and TRBJ1-4; D ambiguous. The CDR3 covers 15 residues. Germline values: CDR1 SGHAT, CDR2 FQNNGV. V lost 4 bases and J lost 5, with 14 bases in between. CDR3 region: CASSSHLSWNEKLFF. The CDR3 DNA is TGTGCCAGCAGCTCCCATTTATCCTGGAATGAAAAACTGTTTTTT.

The chain uses TRBV4-1 and TRBJ2-7, with D uncertain. The CDR3 spans 13 residues. With 5 bases removed from V and 3 bases from J, the gap between germline ends came to 11 bases. CDR1 MGHRA and CDR2 YSYEKL come from the germline V gene. DNA for the CDR3: TGCGCCAGCAGCGCTCAGGACGGCTACGAGCAGTACTTC. Its translation: CASSAQDGYEQYF.

The rearrangement joins TRBV19 to TRBJ1-1, with unresolved D. Germline loops: CDR1 LNHDA, CDR2 SQIVND (reference sequence). V gave up 5 bases and J gave up 12 bases, with 19 bases separating them. This CDR3 comprises 13 residues. CDR3 nucleotide sequence: TGTGCCAGTAGTGACCCCCGGTATGATGTAACTTTCTTT. Its protein is CASSDPRYDVTFF.

The chain joins TRBV15 to TRBJ2-2; D gene unclear. The CDR3 contains 16 residues. Germline CDR1 and CDR2: LNHNV and YYDKDF (reference sequence). V lost 0 bases and J lost 5, with 13 bases in between. The CDR3 loop reads CATSRDGWLSTGELFF. CDR3 DNA sequence: TGTGCCACCAGCAGAGATGGTTGGCTTTCGACCGGGGAGCTGTTTTTT.

V usage is TRBV2 and J usage is TRBJ1-1; D unclear. Germline CDR1 and CDR2: SNHLY and FYNNEI. This CDR3 is built from 15 residues. V lost 6 bases and J lost 2, with 16 bases in between. The CDR3 spells CASRGSVGGNTEAFF. The CDR3 region has the DNA TGTGCCAGCAGGGGGTCGGTGGGAGGAAACACTGAAGCTTTCTTT.

This chain joins TRBV25-1 and TRBJ1-1, with D perhaps matching TRBD1 (5 bases). The CDR3 totals 14 residues. V lost 4 bases, J lost 5 bases, and 14 bases lay in between. Germline V gene sequence: CDR1 MGHDK, CDR2 SYGVNS. CDR3 coding DNA: TGTGCCAGCAGTGCCTCTCAGGGTTCTACTGAAGCTTTCTTT. Encoded protein: CASSASQGSTEAFF.

The chain uses TRBV29-1 and TRBJ1-3; D is possibly TRBD1 (6 bases). CDR3 length: 15 amino acids. Germline V CDR1 and CDR2: SQVTM, ANQGSEA. Deletions cut 5 bases from V and 2 bases from J, with 16 bases between. The CDR3 spells CSVFFVGAAGNTIYF. CDR3 sequence (DNA): TGCAGCGTTTTTTTCGTGGGGGCAGCTGGAAACACCATATATTTT.

The V gene is TRBV29-1, the J gene TRBJ1-2, with no clear D. The V and J ends lost 2 bases and 2 bases respectively, with 15 bases between them. The CDR3 spans 15 residues. Germline CDR1 reads SQVTM; CDR2 reads ANQGSEA. The CDR3 region has the DNA TGCAGCGTTGAAAACCCTTTAGGGCCCAACTATGGCTACACCTTC. It yields the protein CSVENPLGPNYGYTF.

The chain links TRBV18 to TRBJ2-7, with TRBD1 identical over 9 bases. V shed 0 bases and J 5 bases; nucleotides not matched to a gene: 5. Looked up from germline, CDR1 is KGHSH and CDR2 is LQKENI. This CDR3 region has 15 residues. The DNA for the CDR3 is TGTGCCAGCTCACCACCTTCGGGACAGGGCCACGAGCAGTACTTC. Translated: CASSPPSGQGHEQYF.

The chain recombines TRBV28 with TRBJ2-1; D unclear. Germline-derived CDR1 and CDR2 are MDHEN and SYDVKM. V was cut by 5 bases and J by 7 bases, with 9 bases left in between. There are 12 residues in the CDR3. The CDR3 sequence is CASSAAENEQFF. Here the CDR3 DNA reads TGTGCCAGCAGTGCCGCAGAGAATGAGCAGTTCTTC.

The chain joins TRBV7-9 to TRBJ2-1; the match to TRBD1 covers 7 bases. V lost 5 bases and J lost 7; bases outside the gene matches: 17. The CDR3 is 17 amino acids. The germline CDR1 and CDR2 sequences are SEHNR and FQNEAQ (reference sequence). In DNA form, the CDR3 reads TGTGCCAGCAGCCCGCGGACAGGATATCTAGGGGATAATGAGCAGTTCTTC. Amino acid sequence: CASSPRTGYLGDNEQFF.

This clone appeared once. The chain combines TRBV5-6 with TRBJ2-5, with 12 bases fitting TRBD2. The end of the DNA aligns better with TRBJ2-7, so the J call may be wrong. The CDR3 length is 15 residues. Germline V gene lookup returns CDR1 SGHDT and CDR2 YYEEEE. CDR3: CASSLELAGGPEQYF. The CDR3 region has the DNA TGTGCCAGCAGCTTAGAACTAGCGGGAGGCCCCGAGCAGTACTTC.

V and J are TRBV7-2 and TRBJ2-7; D call uncertain. This CDR3 has 13 residues. The germline V gene encodes CDR1 SGHTA and CDR2 FQGNSA. V dropped 7 bases and J dropped 3 bases, with 13 bases sitting between them. CDR3 nucleotide sequence: TGTGCCAGCACCCTCGGACCGCTCTACGAGCAGTACTTC. The encoded protein is CASTLGPLYEQYF.

The chain combines TRBV28 with TRBJ2-5, with D perhaps matching TRBD1 (6 bases). CDR1 is MDHEN, CDR2 SYDVKM, per germline. Trimming pared 4 bases from V and 2 bases from J, leaving 14 bases between. The CDR3 length is 15 residues. The chain's CDR3 is CASSSGTSEQETQYF. Written as DNA, the CDR3 is TGTGCCAGCAGTTCGGGGACATCAGAGCAAGAGACCCAGTACTTC.

This chain connects TRBV27 to TRBJ2-5, with D unresolved. Looked up from germline, CDR1 is MNHEY and CDR2 is SMNVEV (reference sequence). The CDR3 consists of 13 residues. The V end was cut by 5 bases, the J end by 5 bases, with 12 bases between. CDR3 nucleotide sequence: TGTGCCAGCAGTCTTCGATGGGGTGAGACCCAGTACTTC. Encoded protein: CASSLRWGETQYF.